This is a list of T cell receptor beta chains from one sample in a study of metastatic and nonmetastatic thyroid tumors. TCRdb reanalyzed the PCR reads via MiXCR. The top ten clones hold about 13% of a sample with tens of thousands of clones, less than 20% of them seen once. Sequences were obtained from blood. These receptors were collected from a female donor with papillary thyroid cancer or a benign thyroid nodule (not recorded which). Some clones in this sample may be carry-over from other donors' samples. The CDR3 runs from the conserved cysteine through the conserved F or W. D genes are given only for firm matches. Expanded clones are given a class, and other clones once, few, many or no size at all.

>TRBV6-4|many|TRBJ1-2|TRBD1
CAILDRGNYGYTF
TGTGCCATTCTCGACAGGGGAAACTATGGCTACACCTTC
>TRBV14|many|TRBJ2-7|TRBD2
CASSLRTTSGSSYEQYF
TGTGCCAGCAGCCTCAGAACGACTAGCGGGAGCTCCTACGAGCAGTACTTC
>TRBV20-1|.|TRBJ1-1|.
CSARKPGSNTEAFF
TGCAGTGCTCGTAAACCAGGGTCGAACACTGAAGCTTTCTTT
>TRBV5-1|.|TRBJ1-1|TRBD1
CASRHRQGNTEAFF
TGCGCCAGCAGACACCGACAGGGTAACACTGAAGCTTTCTTT
>TRBV20-1|.|TRBJ1-2|.
CSARDTRASRFPNYGYTF
TGCAGTGCTAGAGATACCCGTGCGAGTAGGTTCCCCAACTATGGCTACACCTTC
>TRBV12-3/TRBV12-4|many|TRBJ2-5|.
CASSLDRAGTQYF
TGTGCCAGCAGTTTAGACCGGGCCGGGACCCAGTACTTC
>TRBV12-3/TRBV12-4|many|TRBJ2-3|.
CASSQNTQYF
TGTGCCAGCAGCCAAAATACGCAGTATTTT
>TRBV5-1|many|TRBJ2-1|.
CASSLQLANYEQFF
TGCGCCAGCAGCTTACAGCTAGCCAACTATGAGCAGTTCTTC
>TRBV4-2|many|TRBJ2-2|TRBD2
CASSQGWGEGTGELFF
TGTGCCAGCAGCCAAGGATGGGGGGAGGGCACCGGGGAGCTGTTTTTT
>TRBV6-2/TRBV6-3|few|TRBJ2-1|.
CASSYSGPVYNNEQFF
TGTGCCAGCAGTTACTCGGGTCCGGTGTACAACAATGAGCAGTTCTTC
>TRBV11-3|.|TRBJ2-7|.
CASSLRGGLSLYEQYF
TGTGCCAGCAGCTTGAGGGGGGGACTCTCCCTCTACGAGCAGTACTTC
>TRBV14|many|TRBJ2-7|.
CASSQGQQGKQYF
TGTGCCAGCAGCCAGGGCCAACAAGGCAAGCAGTACTTC
>TRBV7-9|many|TRBJ1-6|.
CASSADFPGSPLHF
TGTGCCAGCAGCGCAGACTTCCCGGGATCACCCCTCCACTTT
>TRBV4-2|many|TRBJ2-2|TRBD1
CASSQAGTGRAGELFF
TGTGCCAGCAGCCAAGCCGGGACAGGGAGGGCCGGGGAGCTGTTTTTT
>TRBV5-1|.|TRBJ2-7|TRBD2
CASSLLAGGGSYEQYF
TGCGCCAGCAGCTTACTAGCGGGAGGTGGATCCTACGAGCAGTACTTC
>TRBV19|.|TRBJ1-2|.
CASSFGGGGYTF
TGTGCCAGTAGTTTCGGGGGGGGCGGCTACACCTTC
>TRBV30|many|TRBJ1-6|.
CAWSLAGASSYNSPLHF
TGTGCCTGGAGTCTGGCGGGGGCCAGCTCCTATAATTCACCCCTCCACTTT
>TRBV12-3/TRBV12-4|.|TRBJ1-3|.
CAIRRTWGAGNTIYF
TGTGCCATCAGGAGGACATGGGGCGCGGGAAACACCATATATTTT
>TRBV7-9|many|TRBJ2-1|.
CASSVSASYNEQFF
TGTGCCAGCAGCGTTTCAGCGTCGTACAATGAGCAGTTCTTC
>TRBV20-1|few|TRBJ2-1|.
CSARVLTYNEQFF
TGCAGTGCTAGAGTCCTGACCTACAATGAGCAGTTCTTC
>TRBV18|.|TRBJ2-1|.
CASSPPWAGVHNEQFF
TGTGCCAGCTCACCTCCATGGGCAGGGGTCCACAATGAGCAGTTCTTC
>TRBV6-1|.|TRBJ1-2|.
CASSPRGQFWGYTF
TGTGCCAGCAGTCCCCGGGGCCAGTTCTGGGGCTACACCTTC
>TRBV6-5|many|TRBJ2-2|.
CASSYPQRGLIGTGELFF
TGTGCCAGCAGTTACCCTCAGAGAGGGCTTATAGGGACCGGGGAGCTGTTTTTT
>TRBV5-1|many|TRBJ2-1|TRBD1
CASSSGTEYEQFF
TGCGCCAGCAGCTCCGGGACAGAGTATGAGCAGTTCTTC
>TRBV20-1|.|TRBJ1-1|.
CSASSGRRLNTEAFF
TGCAGTGCTTCGTCGGGACGGCGCTTGAACACTGAAGCTTTCTTT
>TRBV6-1|many|TRBJ2-7|TRBD1
CASSQARGTGGYEQYF
TGTGCCAGCTCCCAAGCCCGGGGGACAGGTGGCTACGAGCAGTACTTC
>TRBV12-5|many|TRBJ2-7|.
CASGYIPGTSFSLSTREQYF
TGTGCTAGTGGCTATATACCCGGGACCTCCTTTTCTTTGTCTACTAGGGAGCAGTACTTC
>TRBV5-6|many|TRBJ2-1|.
CASSPAGLVGDEQFF
TGTGCCAGCAGTCCCGCCGGGCTAGTTGGCGATGAGCAGTTCTTC
>TRBV6-1|few|TRBJ2-3|.
CASSEAGGGYTDTQYF
TGTGCCAGCAGTGAAGCGGGGGGCGGCTACACAGATACGCAGTATTTT
>TRBV28|many|TRBJ1-1|.
CASSTYEVNTEAFF
TGTGCCAGCAGTACCTACGAGGTTAACACTGAAGCTTTCTTT
>TRBV11-1|.|TRBJ2-2|.
CASSLRRTNTGELFF
TGTGCCAGCAGCCTTAGGCGAACGAACACCGGGGAGCTGTTTTTT
>TRBV5-1|.|TRBJ2-6|.
CASSLRAISGANVLTF
TGCGCCAGCAGCTTGCGGGCAATCTCTGGGGCCAACGTCCTGACTTTC
>TRBV18|many|TRBJ2-5|.
CASSPGHQETQYF
TGTGCCAGCTCACCCGGACACCAAGAGACCCAGTACTTC
>TRBV11-2|many|TRBJ2-7|TRBD2
CASSFLTSGNYEQYF
TGTGCCAGCAGCTTCCTGACTAGCGGGAACTACGAGCAGTACTTC
>TRBV20-1|.|TRBJ2-3|TRBD2
CSAETSGALSTDTQYF
TGCAGTGCTGAGACTAGCGGAGCTCTTAGCACAGATACGCAGTATTTT
>TRBV13|many|TRBJ1-2|.
CASSFSLRGGYTF
TGTGCCAGCAGCTTTTCTCTCAGGGGTGGCTACACCTTC
>TRBV5-1|few|TRBJ2-5|.
CASSSWDTEEETQYF
TGCGCCAGCAGCTCCTGGGACACAGAAGAAGAGACCCAGTACTTC
>TRBV2|.|TRBJ2-3|.
CASSGSQGDTQYF
TGTGCCAGCAGTGGTTCCCAGGGCGATACGCAGTATTTT
>TRBV4-2|many|TRBJ1-5|.
CASSQNLQGWSNQPQHF
TGTGCCAGCAGCCAAAATCTACAGGGCTGGAGCAATCAGCCCCAGCATTTT
>TRBV3-1|many|TRBJ2-1|TRBD2
CASSPTSVAGPYNEQFF
TGTGCCAGCAGCCCAACCTCCGTAGCGGGGCCCTACAATGAGCAGTTCTTC
>TRBV30|many|TRBJ2-4|TRBD2
CAWSLPSGNRLLAKNIQYF
TGTGCCTGGAGTTTGCCTAGCGGGAATCGGTTGTTAGCCAAAAACATTCAGTACTTC
>TRBV12-3/TRBV12-4|many|TRBJ2-1|.
CATSRAGNEQFF
TGTGCTACATCCCGCGCAGGTAATGAGCAGTTCTTC
>TRBV12-3/TRBV12-4|few|TRBJ1-1|TRBD1
CASSLKTGDTEDFF
TGTGCCAGCAGTCTTAAGACAGGGGATACTGAAGATTTCTTT
>TRBV7-9|few|TRBJ1-1|.
CASSSLTAPNTEAFF
TGTGCCAGCAGCTCCCTGACAGCGCCGAACACTGAAGCTTTCTTT
>TRBV6-4|many|TRBJ1-6|.
CASSDSGFGSPLHF
TGTGCCAGCAGTGACTCCGGGTTTGGTTCACCCCTCCACTTT
>TRBV2|many|TRBJ2-1|.
CASSEAPGVLGNEQFF
TGTGCCAGCAGTGAAGCGCCCGGGGTTTTGGGCAATGAGCAGTTCTTC
>TRBV4-1|many|TRBJ2-5|TRBD2
CASSQGTGGSRETQYF
TGCGCCAGCAGCCAAGGGACGGGGGGGAGTAGGGAGACCCAGTACTTC
>TRBV28|many|TRBJ1-5|.
CASSLRAGQPQHF
TGTGCCAGCAGTTTAAGGGCTGGGCAGCCCCAGCATTTT
>TRBV7-9|many|TRBJ2-1|.
CASSAMSGPYNEQFF
TGTGCCAGCAGCGCCATGTCGGGGCCCTACAATGAGCAGTTCTTC
>TRBV30|.|TRBJ2-6|.
CAWSAKGRTSGANVLTF
TGTGCCTGGAGTGCGAAGGGGAGAACCTCTGGGGCCAACGTCCTGACTTTC
>TRBV28|many|TRBJ1-1|.
CASSLRGGSEAFF
TGTGCCAGCAGCCTAAGGGGGGGTTCTGAAGCTTTCTTT
>TRBV28|many|TRBJ1-3|.
CASSPPRDYSGNTIYF
TGTGCCAGCAGTCCTCCGAGGGATTACTCTGGAAACACCATATATTTT
>TRBV10-3|many|TRBJ1-2|.
CAISEDPGTYGYTF
TGTGCCATCAGTGAGGACCCAGGGACCTATGGCTACACCTTC